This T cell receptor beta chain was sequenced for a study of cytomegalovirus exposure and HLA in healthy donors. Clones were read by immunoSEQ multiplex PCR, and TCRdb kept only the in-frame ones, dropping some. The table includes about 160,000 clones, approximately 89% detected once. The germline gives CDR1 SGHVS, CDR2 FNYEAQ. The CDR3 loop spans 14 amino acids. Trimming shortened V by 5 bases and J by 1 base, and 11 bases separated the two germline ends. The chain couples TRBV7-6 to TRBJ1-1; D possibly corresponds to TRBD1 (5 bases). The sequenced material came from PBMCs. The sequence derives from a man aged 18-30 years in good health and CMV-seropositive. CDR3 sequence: CASSPGGANTEAFF. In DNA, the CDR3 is TGTGCCAGCAGCCCCGGCGGGGCGAACACTGAAGCTTTCTTT. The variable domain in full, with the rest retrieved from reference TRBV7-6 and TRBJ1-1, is GAGVSQSPRYKVTKRGQDVALRCDPISGHVSLYWYRQALGQGPEFLTYFNYEAQQDKSGLPNDRFSAERPEGSISTLTIQRTEQRDSAMYRCASSPGGANTEAFFGQGTRLTVV.